This TCR beta chain was sequenced during a study of regulatory T cells in long-lasting Graves disease. Overall study: Graves' patients diagnosed newly had used antithyroid drugs under 3 months.

This clonotype has a handful of counts. Combining iRepertoire HTBI primers with Arm-PCR of CDR3 regions, the authors built TCR beta libraries. In TCRdb, the multiplex PCR reads were re-called with MiXCR into one record per CDR3 protein. This sample has roughly 500,000 distinct CDR3 sequences, with around 13% found just once. Germline-derived CDR1 and CDR2 are GTSNPN and SVGIG (reference sequence). J gave up 4 bases and V 2 bases, and 11 bases lay outside the gene matches. The CDR3 spans 16 residues. The time point: newly diagnosed GD, antithyroid drugs for less than 3 months. Extracted RNA from PBMCs served as the source of the TCR library. Another study also made use of these data, one on T cells in Graves' hyperthyroidism and ophthalmopathy.

The sequencing used peripheral blood mononuclear cells (PBMCs), collected at new diagnosis, from a patient treated with antithyroid drugs. The rearrangement uses TRBV30 and TRBJ2-7; 10 nucleotides agree with TRBD1. This clonotype was obtained from a young woman with Graves disease. In DNA, the CDR3 is TGTGCCTGGAGTAGGGGACAGGGGATTCCGGGATACGAGCAGTACTTC. The encoded protein is CAWSRGQGIPGYEQYF.